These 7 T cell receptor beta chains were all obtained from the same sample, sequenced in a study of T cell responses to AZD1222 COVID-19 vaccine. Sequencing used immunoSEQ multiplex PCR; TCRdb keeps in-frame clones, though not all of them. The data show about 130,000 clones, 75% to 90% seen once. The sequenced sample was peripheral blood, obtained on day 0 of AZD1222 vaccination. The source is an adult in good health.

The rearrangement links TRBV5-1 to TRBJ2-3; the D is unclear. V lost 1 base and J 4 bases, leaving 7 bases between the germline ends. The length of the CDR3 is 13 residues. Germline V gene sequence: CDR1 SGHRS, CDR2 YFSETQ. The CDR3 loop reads CASSLFGSDTQYF. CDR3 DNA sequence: TGCGCCAGCAGCTTGTTTGGTTCAGATACGCAGTATTTT.

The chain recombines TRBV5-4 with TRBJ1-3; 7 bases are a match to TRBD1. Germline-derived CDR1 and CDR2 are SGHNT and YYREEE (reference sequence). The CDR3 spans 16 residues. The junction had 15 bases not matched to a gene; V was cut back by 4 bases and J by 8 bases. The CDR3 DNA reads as TGTGCCAGCAGCAGGGGACAGCATACGACCTCGGACACCATATATTTT. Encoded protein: CASSRGQHTTSDTIYF.

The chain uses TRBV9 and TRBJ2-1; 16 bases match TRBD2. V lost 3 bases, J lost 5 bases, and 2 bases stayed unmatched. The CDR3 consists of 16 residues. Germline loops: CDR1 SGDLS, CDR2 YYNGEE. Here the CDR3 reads CASSAGLAGGDNEQFF. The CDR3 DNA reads TGTGCCAGCAGCGCGGGACTAGCGGGAGGGGACAATGAGCAGTTCTTC.

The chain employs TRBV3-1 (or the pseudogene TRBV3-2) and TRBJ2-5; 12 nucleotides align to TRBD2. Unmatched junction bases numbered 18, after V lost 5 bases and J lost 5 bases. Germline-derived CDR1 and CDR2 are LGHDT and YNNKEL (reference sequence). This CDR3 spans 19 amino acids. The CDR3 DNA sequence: TGTGCCAGCAGCTACGGACTGGCTAGCGGGAGGGCCGTCATGGAGACCCAGTACTTC. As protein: CASSYGLASGRAVMETQYF.

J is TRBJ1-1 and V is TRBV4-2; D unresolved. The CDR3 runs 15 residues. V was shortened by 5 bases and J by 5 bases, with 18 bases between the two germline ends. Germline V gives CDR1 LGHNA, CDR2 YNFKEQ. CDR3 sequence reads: CASSAEGKGRTEAFF. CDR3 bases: TGTGCCAGCAGCGCCGAGGGCAAAGGCAGGACTGAAGCTTTCTTT.

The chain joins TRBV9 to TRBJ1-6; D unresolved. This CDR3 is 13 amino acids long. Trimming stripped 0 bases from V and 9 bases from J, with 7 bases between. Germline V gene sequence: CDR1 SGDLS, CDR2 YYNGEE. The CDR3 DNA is TGTGCCAGCAGCGTAGATGCAGTTTCACCCCTCCACTTT. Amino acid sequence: CASSVDAVSPLHF.

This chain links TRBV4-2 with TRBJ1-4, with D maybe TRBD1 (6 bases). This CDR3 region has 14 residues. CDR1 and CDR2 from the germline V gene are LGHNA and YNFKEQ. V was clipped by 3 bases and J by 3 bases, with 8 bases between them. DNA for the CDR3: TGTGCCAGCAGCCAGGCAGGGGCTAATGAAAAACTGTTTTTT. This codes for CASSQAGANEKLFF.